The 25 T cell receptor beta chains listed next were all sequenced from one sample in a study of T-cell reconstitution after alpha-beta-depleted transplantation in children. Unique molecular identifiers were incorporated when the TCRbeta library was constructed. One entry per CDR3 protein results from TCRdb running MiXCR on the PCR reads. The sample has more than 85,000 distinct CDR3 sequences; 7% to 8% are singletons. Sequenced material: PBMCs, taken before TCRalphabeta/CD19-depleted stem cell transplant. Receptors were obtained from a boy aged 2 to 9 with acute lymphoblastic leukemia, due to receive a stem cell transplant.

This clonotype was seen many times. This chain's CDR3 is CASTLAPSEQYF. CDR3 sequence (DNA): TGTGCCAGCACCCTCGCCCCGTCCGAGCAGTACTTC. The V call is TRBV12-3 or TRBV12-4, the J call TRBJ2-7; D not certain. The V end lost 7 bases, the J end lost 6 bases, and 13 bases lay between the germline ends. CDR3 size: 12 residues.

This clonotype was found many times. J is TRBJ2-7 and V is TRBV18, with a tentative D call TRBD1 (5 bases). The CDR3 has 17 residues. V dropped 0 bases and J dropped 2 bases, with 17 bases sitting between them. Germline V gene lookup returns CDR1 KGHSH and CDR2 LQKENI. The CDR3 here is CASSPPSIGDSTYEQYF. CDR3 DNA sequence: TGTGCCAGCTCACCACCGAGCATAGGGGATAGCACCTACGAGCAGTACTTC.

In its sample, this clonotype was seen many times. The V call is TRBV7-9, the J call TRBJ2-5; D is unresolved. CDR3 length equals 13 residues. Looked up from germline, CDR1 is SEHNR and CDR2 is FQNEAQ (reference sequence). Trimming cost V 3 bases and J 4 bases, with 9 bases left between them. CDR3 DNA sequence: TGTGCCAGCAGCTTGACCTTAGGAGAGACCCAGTACTTC. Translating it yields CASSLTLGETQYF.

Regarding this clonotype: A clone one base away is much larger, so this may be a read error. For the CDR3, the DNA is TGTGCCTGCAGCCACCCCGGGACAGGGATCGACGAGCAGTACTTC. Amino acids: CACSHPGTGIDEQYF. The V call is TRBV3-1, the J call TRBJ2-7; TRBD1 aligns across 9 bases. This CDR3 has 15 amino acids. The V gene's germline CDR1 is LGHDT and CDR2 YNNKEL (reference sequence).

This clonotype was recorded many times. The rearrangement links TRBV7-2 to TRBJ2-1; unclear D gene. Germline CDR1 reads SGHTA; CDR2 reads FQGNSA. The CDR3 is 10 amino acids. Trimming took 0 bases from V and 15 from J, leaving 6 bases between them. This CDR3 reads CASSLAPGFF. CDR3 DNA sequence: TGTGCCAGCAGCTTAGCCCCCGGGTTCTTC. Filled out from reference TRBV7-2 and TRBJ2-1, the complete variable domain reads GAGVSQSPSNKVTEKGKDVELRCDPISGHTALYWYRQSLGQGLEFLIYFQGNSAPDKSGLPSDRFSAERTGGSVSTLTIQRTQQEDSAVYLCASSLAPGFFGPGTRLTVL.

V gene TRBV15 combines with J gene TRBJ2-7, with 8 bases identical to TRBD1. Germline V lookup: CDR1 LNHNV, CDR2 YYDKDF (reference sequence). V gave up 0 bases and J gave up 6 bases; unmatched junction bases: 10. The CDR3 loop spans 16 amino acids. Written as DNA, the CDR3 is TGTGCCACCAGCAGAGATTACCAACAGGGGGGTCTCGAGCAGTACTTC. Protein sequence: CATSRDYQQGGLEQYF. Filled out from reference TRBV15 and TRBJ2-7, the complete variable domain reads DAMVIQNPRYQVTQFGKPVTLSCSQTLNHNVMYWYQQKSSQAPKLLFHYYDKDFNNEADTPDNFQSRRPNTSFCFLDIRSPGLGDTAMYLCATSRDYQQGGLEQYFGPGTRLTVT.

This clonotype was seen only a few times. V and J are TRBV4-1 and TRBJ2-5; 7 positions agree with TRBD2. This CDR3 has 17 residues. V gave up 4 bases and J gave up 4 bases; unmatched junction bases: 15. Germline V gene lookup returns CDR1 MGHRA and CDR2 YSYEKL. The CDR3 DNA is TGCGCCAGCAGCCCCCGGACTTCTGGGGGGGTTGGAGAGACCCAGTACTTC. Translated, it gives CASSPRTSGGVGETQYF.

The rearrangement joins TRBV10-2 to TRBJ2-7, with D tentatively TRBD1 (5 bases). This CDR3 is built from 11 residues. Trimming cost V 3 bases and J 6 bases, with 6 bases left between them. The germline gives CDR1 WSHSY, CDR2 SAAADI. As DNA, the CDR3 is TGCGCCAGCAGTGAAGGGGCCGAGCAGTACTTC. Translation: CASSEGAEQYF.

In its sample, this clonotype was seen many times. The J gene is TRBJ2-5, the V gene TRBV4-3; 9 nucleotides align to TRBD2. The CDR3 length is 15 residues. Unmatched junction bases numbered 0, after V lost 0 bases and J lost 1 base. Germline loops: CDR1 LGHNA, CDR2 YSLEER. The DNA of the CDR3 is TGCGCCAGCAGCCAAGAGCGGGGGGGCCAAGAGACCCAGTACTTC. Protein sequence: CASSQERGGQETQYF.

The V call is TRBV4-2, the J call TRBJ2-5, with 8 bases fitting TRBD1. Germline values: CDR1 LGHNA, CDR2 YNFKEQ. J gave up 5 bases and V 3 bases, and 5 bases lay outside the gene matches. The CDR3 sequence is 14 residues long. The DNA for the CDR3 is TGTGCCAGCAGCCAGGGACAGGCATTCGAGACCCAGTACTTC. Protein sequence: CASSQGQAFETQYF.

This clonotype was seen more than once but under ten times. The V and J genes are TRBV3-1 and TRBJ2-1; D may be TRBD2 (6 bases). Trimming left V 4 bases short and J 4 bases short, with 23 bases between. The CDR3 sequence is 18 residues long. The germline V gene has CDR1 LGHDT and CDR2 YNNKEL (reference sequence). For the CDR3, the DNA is TGTGCCAGCAGCCCCTCCCCGTTCGTGACTAGACCTTACAATGAGCAGTTCTTC. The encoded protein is CASSPSPFVTRPYNEQFF.

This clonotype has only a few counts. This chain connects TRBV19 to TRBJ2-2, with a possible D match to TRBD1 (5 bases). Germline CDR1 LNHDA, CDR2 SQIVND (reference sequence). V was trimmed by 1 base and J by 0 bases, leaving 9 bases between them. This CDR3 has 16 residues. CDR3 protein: CASSIAPRANTGELFF. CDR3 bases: TGTGCCAGTAGTATAGCCCCCAGGGCGAACACCGGGGAGCTGTTTTTT.

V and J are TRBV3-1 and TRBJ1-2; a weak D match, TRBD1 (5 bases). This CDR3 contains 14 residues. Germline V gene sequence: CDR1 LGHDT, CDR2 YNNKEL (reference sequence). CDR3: CTFCLETRDGSYTF. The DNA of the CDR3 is TGTACCTTCTGTTTAGAAACGAGGGACGGGAGCTACACCTTC.

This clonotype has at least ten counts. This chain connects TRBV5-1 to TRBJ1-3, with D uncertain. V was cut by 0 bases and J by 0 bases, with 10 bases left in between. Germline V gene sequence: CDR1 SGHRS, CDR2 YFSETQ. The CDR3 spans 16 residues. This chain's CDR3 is CASSLDGLRSGNTIYF. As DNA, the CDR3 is TGCGCCAGCAGCTTGGACGGCCTCCGCTCTGGAAACACCATATATTTT.

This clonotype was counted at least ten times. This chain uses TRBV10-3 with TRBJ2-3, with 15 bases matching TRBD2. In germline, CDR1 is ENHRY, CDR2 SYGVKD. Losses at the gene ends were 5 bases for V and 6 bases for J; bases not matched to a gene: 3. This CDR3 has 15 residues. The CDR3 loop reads CAISWTSGGADTQYF. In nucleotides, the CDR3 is TGTGCCATCAGTTGGACTAGCGGGGGGGCCGATACGCAGTATTTT.

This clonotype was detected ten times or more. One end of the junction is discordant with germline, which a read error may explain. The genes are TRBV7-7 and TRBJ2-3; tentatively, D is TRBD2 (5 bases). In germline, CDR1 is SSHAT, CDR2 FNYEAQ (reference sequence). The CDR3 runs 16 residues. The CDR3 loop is CASSLGLQPFTDTQYF. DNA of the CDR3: TGTGCTAGCAGCTTAGGACTGCAACCCTTCACAGATACGCAGTATTTT.

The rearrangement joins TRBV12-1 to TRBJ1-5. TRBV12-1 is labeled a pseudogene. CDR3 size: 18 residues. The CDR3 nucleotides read TGTGCCAGCATCTATATGTTTAGCCAGGACGGCCAAGACCAGCCCCAGCATTTT. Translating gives CASIYMFSQDGQDQPQHF.

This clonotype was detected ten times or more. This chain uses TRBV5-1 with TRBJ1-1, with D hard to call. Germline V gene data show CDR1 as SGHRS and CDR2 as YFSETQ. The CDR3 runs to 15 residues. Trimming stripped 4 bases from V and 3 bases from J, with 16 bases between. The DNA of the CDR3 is TGCGCCAGCAGCCGAATATCGGGATGGGACACTGAAGCTTTCTTT. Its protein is CASSRISGWDTEAFF.

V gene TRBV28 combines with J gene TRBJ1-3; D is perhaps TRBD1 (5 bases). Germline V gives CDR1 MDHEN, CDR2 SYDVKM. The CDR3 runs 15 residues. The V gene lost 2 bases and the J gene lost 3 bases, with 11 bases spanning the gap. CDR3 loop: CASSLEWGSGNTIYF. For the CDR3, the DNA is TGTGCCAGCAGTTTAGAGTGGGGCAGTGGAAACACCATATATTTT.

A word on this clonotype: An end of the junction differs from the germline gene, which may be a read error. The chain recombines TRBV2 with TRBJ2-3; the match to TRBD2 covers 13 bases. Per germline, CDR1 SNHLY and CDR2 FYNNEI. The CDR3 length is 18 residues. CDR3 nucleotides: TGTGCCAGCAGGGAAGGGACTAGCGGGAACTCACGGGCAGATACGCAGTATTTT. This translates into CASREGTSGNSRADTQYF.

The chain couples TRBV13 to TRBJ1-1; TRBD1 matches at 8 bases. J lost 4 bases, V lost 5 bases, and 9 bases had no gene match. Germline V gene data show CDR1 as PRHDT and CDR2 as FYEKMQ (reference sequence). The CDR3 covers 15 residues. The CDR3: CASSATGGGSTEAFF. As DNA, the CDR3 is TGTGCCAGCAGCGCTACAGGGGGTGGGAGCACTGAAGCTTTCTTT.

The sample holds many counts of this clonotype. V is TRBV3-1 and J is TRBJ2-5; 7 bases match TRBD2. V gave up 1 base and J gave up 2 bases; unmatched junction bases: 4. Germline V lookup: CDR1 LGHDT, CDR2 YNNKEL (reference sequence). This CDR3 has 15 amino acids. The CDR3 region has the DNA TGTGCCAGCAGCCAAGCGCCGGGACTACAAGAGACCCAGTACTTC. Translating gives CASSQAPGLQETQYF.

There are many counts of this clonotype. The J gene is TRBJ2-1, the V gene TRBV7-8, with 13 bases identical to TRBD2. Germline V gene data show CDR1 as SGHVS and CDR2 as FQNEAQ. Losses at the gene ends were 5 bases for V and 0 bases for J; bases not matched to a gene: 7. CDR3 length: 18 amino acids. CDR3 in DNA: TGTGCCAGCAGCCAGACTAGCGGGGGGTTTGGCTCCTACAATGAGCAGTTCTTC. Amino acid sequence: CASSQTSGGFGSYNEQFF.

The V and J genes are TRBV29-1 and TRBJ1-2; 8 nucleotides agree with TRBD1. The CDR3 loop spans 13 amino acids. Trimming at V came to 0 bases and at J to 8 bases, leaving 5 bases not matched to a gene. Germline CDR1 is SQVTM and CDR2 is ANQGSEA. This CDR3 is CSVEEGQGGGYTF. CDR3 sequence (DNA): TGCAGCGTTGAAGAAGGACAGGGTGGCGGCTACACCTTC. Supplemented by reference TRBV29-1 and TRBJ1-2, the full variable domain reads SAVISQKPSRDICQRGTSLTIQCQVDSQVTMMFWYRQQPGQSLTLIATANQGSEATYESGFVIDKFPISRPNLTFSTLTVSNMSPEDSSIYLCSVEEGQGGGYTFGSGTRLTVV.

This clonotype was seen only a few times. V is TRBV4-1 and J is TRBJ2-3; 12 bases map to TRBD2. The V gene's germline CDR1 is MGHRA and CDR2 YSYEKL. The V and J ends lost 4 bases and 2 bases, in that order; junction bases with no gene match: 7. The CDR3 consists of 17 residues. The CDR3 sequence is CASSPGPSGGATDTQYF. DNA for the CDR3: TGCGCCAGCAGCCCAGGGCCTAGCGGGGGGGCCACAGATACGCAGTATTTT.